This T cell receptor (beta chain) was captured in a study of blood T cell repertoires in COVID-19. For the study at large: Material from acute and convalescent COVID-19 was sourced from the United States, Italy and Spain. PBMCs, B-cell-depleted T cells, or T cells were the source of the cDNA or gDNA that made up the material.

Germline V lookup: CDR1 MNHEY, CDR2 SVGAGI. The V end lost 2 bases, the J end lost 4 bases, and 8 bases lay between the germline ends. The CDR3 sequence is 14 residues long. Methods used by the authors: The assay estimated nucleated cells by amplifying reference gene primers. The protocol was immunoSEQ multiplex PCR, while the TCRdb copy is restricted to in-frame clones and leaves out a portion. The V and J calls and clone size were taken over from that table, and D and trimming were inferred from the DNA. This sample has more than 60,000 clones, with roughly 87% found just once. The sequence derives from a woman aged 45-65 years with active COVID-19. The genes are TRBV6-5 and TRBJ2-2; D is uncertain. The sample taken for sequencing was peripheral blood. In DNA, the CDR3 is TGTGCCAGCAGTTACGGGCAGTTCACCGGGGAGCTGTTTTTT. This gives the protein CASSYGQFTGELFF.